This TCR beta chain was observed in a study of T cells in Graves' hyperthyroidism and ophthalmopathy. Study-wide context: Specimen type is peripheral blood, collected at initial diagnosis prior to any treatment.

Clinical symptoms, serum thyroxine, TRAb, thyroid ultrasound and orbital computed tomography informed diagnoses. The source material, RNA transcripts, was used to amplify TCR beta CDR3 regions. The TCR CDR3 first-round RT-PCR relied on the HTBI primer set. TCRdb used MiXCR to reprocess the multiplex PCR reads, holding one entry per CDR3 protein. The sample has 300,000 to 450,000 distinct CDR3 sequences; 20% to 25% are singletons. The TCR comes from a man between 50 and 59 years old with Graves' hyperthyroidism. The specimen sequenced was blood.

The CDR3 spells CASSQDRSGGLTDTQYF. The CDR3 DNA sequence: TGTGCCAGCAGCCAAGATCGTTCGGGAGGACTCACAGATACGCAGTATTTT. The chain couples TRBV3-1 to TRBJ2-3; 7 bases fit TRBD2. This CDR3 spans 17 amino acids. Trimming at V came to 0 bases and at J to 2 bases, leaving 8 bases not matched to a gene. The V gene's germline CDR1 is LGHDT and CDR2 YNNKEL (reference sequence).